Shown below are 31 T cell receptor beta chains from a single sample sequenced in a study of blood T cell repertoires in COVID-19. Profiled with immunoSEQ multiplex PCR; TCRdb holds only in-frame clones, not every one. The sample has approximately 430,000 clones, roughly 90% seen once; the top ten hold under 1.5%. Input material: peripheral blood. These receptors were obtained from a woman in her twenties or thirties with active or convalescent COVID-19.

The chain couples TRBV25-1 to TRBJ2-1, with 10 bases lining up with TRBD2. The trim removed 0 bases at V and 9 bases at J, leaving 8 bases unmatched. Germline loops: CDR1 MGHDK, CDR2 SYGVNS. The CDR3 length is 16 residues. This CDR3 reads CASSEYTSGGAGEQFF. CDR3 nucleotides: TGTGCCAGCAGTGAATATACGAGCGGGGGGGCCGGTGAGCAGTTCTTC.

J is TRBJ1-1 and V is TRBV4-1, with D possibly being TRBD1 (6 bases). The CDR3 contains 15 residues. Trimming removed 4 bases from V and 5 bases from J, with 17 bases in between. Germline V gives CDR1 MGHRA, CDR2 YSYEKL. The CDR3 DNA sequence: TGCGCCAGCAGCCCGGACAGATCCTTGGGGACTGAAGCTTTCTTT. Amino acid sequence: CASSPDRSLGTEAFF.

The V gene is TRBV6-5, the J gene TRBJ2-2, with 7 positions matching TRBD1. The CDR3 runs 15 residues. Trimming removed 6 bases from V and 2 bases from J; junction bases left unmatched: 6. Germline-derived CDR1 and CDR2 are MNHEY and SVGAGI. In nucleotides, the CDR3 is TGTGCCAGCAGACTAGGGACAGCTAACACCGGGGAGCTGTTTTTT. Translation gives CASRLGTANTGELFF.

The chain uses TRBV5-4 and TRBJ2-7; TRBD1 agrees at 8 bases. This CDR3 has 14 residues. Germline V gives CDR1 SGHNT, CDR2 YYREEE (reference sequence). Germline trimming cut 0 bases from V and 3 bases from J; bases unmatched to any gene: 2. The CDR3 bases are TGTGCCAGCAGCTTGGTAGGGACAGGCTACGAGCAGTACTTC. Amino acid sequence: CASSLVGTGYEQYF. The variable domain in full, completed from reference TRBV5-4 and TRBJ2-7, reads ETGVTQSPTHLIKTRGQQVTLRCSSQSGHNTVSWYQQALGQGPQFIFQYYREEENGRGNFPPRFSGLQFPNYSSELNVNALELDDSALYLCASSLVGTGYEQYFGPGTRLTVT.

V gene TRBV3-1 (or the pseudogene TRBV3-2) combines with J gene TRBJ1-2, with D maybe TRBD1 (6 bases). V was trimmed by 4 bases and J by 2 bases, leaving 14 bases between them. Germline V gene sequence: CDR1 LGHDT, CDR2 YNNKEL (reference sequence). The CDR3 is made up of 15 amino acids. The CDR3 here is CASSPVRGWNYGYTF. CDR3 sequence (DNA): TGTGCCAGCAGCCCGGTCAGGGGCTGGAACTATGGCTACACCTTC.

This clone was seen a single time. The genes are TRBV13 and TRBJ2-5; D is unresolved. The CDR3 consists of 10 residues. Germline CDR1 and CDR2: PRHDT and FYEKMQ (reference sequence). V lost 11 bases, J lost 5 bases, and 9 bases lay in between. The CDR3 loop is CAPPAETQYF. The CDR3 DNA reads TGTGCCCCCCCTGCGGAGACCCAGTACTTC.

The gene calls are TRBV5-1 and TRBJ1-1; TRBD1 might be the D (6 bases). From germline, CDR1 is SGHRS and CDR2 YFSETQ. The CDR3 consists of 14 residues. The V gene lost 4 bases and the J gene lost 0 bases, with 10 bases spanning the gap. The CDR3 region has the DNA TGCGCCAGCAGCCCAGGGGACCTGAACACTGAAGCTTTCTTT. Amino acids: CASSPGDLNTEAFF.

The chain uses TRBV4-1 and TRBJ2-7, with D possibly matching TRBD1 (6 bases). The CDR3 is 16 amino acids. Trimming took off 0 bases at V and 0 bases at J, with 12 bases between the two ends. Germline loops: CDR1 MGHRA, CDR2 YSYEKL. This CDR3 reads CASSQDYGDNSYEQYF. Here the CDR3 DNA reads TGCGCCAGCAGCCAAGATTACGGGGACAACTCCTACGAGCAGTACTTC.

The gene calls are TRBV29-1 and TRBJ1-1, with D unclear. The CDR3 sequence is 13 residues long. V lost 3 bases to trimming and J lost 5 bases, with 13 bases between them. CDR1 and CDR2 from the germline V gene are SQVTM and ANQGSEA. As DNA, the CDR3 is TGCAGCGTTGACGGGGATCGGGAAACTGAAGCTTTCTTT. Its protein is CSVDGDRETEAFF.

This sequence joins TRBV6-1 and TRBJ2-1; D is ambiguous. There are 13 residues in the CDR3. The germline V gene has CDR1 MNHNS and CDR2 SASEGT. With 2 bases removed from V and 10 bases from J, the gap between germline ends came to 12 bases. The CDR3 DNA sequence: TGTGCCAGCAGTGAAATGGGCAACTTAGAGCAGTTCTTC. Translating gives CASSEMGNLEQFF.

In its sample, this clone was seen a few times. The genes are TRBV14 and TRBJ2-7; the match to TRBD2 covers 12 bases. The CDR3 has 16 amino acids. V lost 4 bases to trimming and J lost 0 bases; unmatched junction nucleotides: 4. CDR1 and CDR2 (germline): SGHDN, FVKESK. The DNA of the CDR3 is TGTGCCAGCAGCCGGTCGACTAGCGGGAGCTCCTACGAGCAGTACTTC. It translates to CASSRSTSGSSYEQYF.

The V gene is TRBV14, the J gene TRBJ1-3; no firm D call. This CDR3 spans 14 amino acids. Germline V gives CDR1 SGHDN, CDR2 FVKESK. V lost 7 bases and J lost 2, with 12 bases in between. The CDR3 DNA sequence: TGTGCCAGCACCCCGCGGGAGCCTGGAAACACCATATATTTT. As protein: CASTPREPGNTIYF.

The CDR3 DNA follows: TGTGCCAGCAGCTCAGGACAGTCGGGGACTGAAGCTTTCTTT. It codes for CASSSGQSGTEAFF. The chain has TRBV7-2 and TRBJ1-1, with D perhaps matching TRBD1 (6 bases). The CDR3 contains 14 residues. The ends were cut back, 4 bases at V and 5 bases at J, with 14 bases in the middle. Germline CDR1 is SGHTA and CDR2 is FQGNSA.

This clone was observed a single time. Other nucleotide sequences from this sample produce the same CDR3. The V and J genes are TRBV7-9 and TRBJ2-7; a possible D gene is TRBD1 (6 bases). The CDR3 totals 14 residues. Per the germline V gene, CDR1 is SEHNR and CDR2 is FQNEAQ (reference sequence). V lost 1 base, J lost 2 bases, and 9 bases lay in between. The CDR3, as DNA: TGTGCCAGCAGCTTAGGCGACAGGCCCTACGAGCAGTACTTC. Its protein is CASSLGDRPYEQYF.

The chain couples TRBV18 to TRBJ1-2; D is possibly TRBD1 (6 bases). The germline CDR1 and CDR2 sequences are KGHSH and LQKENI. The germline V and J ends were trimmed by 2 bases and 6 bases, with 22 bases remaining between them. The CDR3 loop spans 17 amino acids. The CDR3 region is CASSPISGVKVWDGYTF. The CDR3 DNA follows: TGTGCCAGCTCACCAATCTCAGGGGTAAAGGTCTGGGATGGCTACACCTTC.

This clone was seen a single time. The V and J genes are TRBV5-1 and TRBJ2-2; D remains unclear. The CDR3 loop spans 15 amino acids. V dropped 4 bases and J dropped 1 base, with 11 bases sitting between them. Germline CDR1 reads SGHRS; CDR2 reads YFSETQ. CDR3 residues: CASSPVVENTGELFF. CDR3 nucleotides: TGCGCCAGCAGCCCGGTGGTAGAGAACACCGGGGAGCTGTTTTTT.

The V and J genes are TRBV11-2 and TRBJ2-7, with 9 bases fitting TRBD2. The CDR3 has 15 residues. Trimming removed 5 bases from V and 4 bases from J; junction bases left unmatched: 9. Germline CDR1 reads SGHAT; CDR2 reads FQNNGV. CDR3 amino acids: CASSPLAGVGYEQYF. Here the CDR3 DNA reads TGTGCCAGCAGCCCGTTAGCGGGAGTGGGGTACGAGCAGTACTTC.

The chain joins TRBV27 to TRBJ2-7, with 8 bases lining up with TRBD1. The CDR3 totals 13 residues. Germline CDR1 and CDR2: MNHEY and SMNVEV (reference sequence). V trimming: 6 bases; J trimming: 3 bases; junction bases outside the gene matches: 4. The CDR3 sequence: CASSPTGVYEQYF. DNA for the CDR3: TGTGCCAGCAGCCCGACAGGGGTCTACGAGCAGTACTTC.

The J gene is TRBJ1-2, the V gene TRBV20-1; D call uncertain. V was trimmed by 4 bases and J by 2 bases, leaving 5 bases between them. This CDR3 contains 11 residues. Germline lookup yields CDR1 DFQATT and CDR2 SNEGSKA (reference sequence). CDR3 sequence (DNA): TGCAGTGCTAAACTAAACTATGGCTACACCTTC. Translated, it gives CSAKLNYGYTF.

The CDR3 protein is CASSPPGDNQPQHF. The CDR3 DNA is TGTGCCAGCTCACCACCAGGGGACAATCAGCCCCAGCATTTT. V is TRBV18 and J is TRBJ1-5; tentatively, D is TRBD1 (5 bases). The germline V gene encodes CDR1 KGHSH and CDR2 LQKENI. This CDR3 has 14 residues. The V end was cut by 0 bases, the J end by 3 bases, with 6 bases between.

This clone was picked up one time. The chain recombines TRBV5-1 with TRBJ2-1; the match to TRBD1 covers 7 bases. The CDR3 has 15 amino acids. V gave up 7 bases and J gave up 3 bases; unmatched junction bases: 10. Germline CDR1 reads SGHRS; CDR2 reads YFSETQ. The CDR3: CASGTRQGYYNEQFF. CDR3 nucleotide sequence: TGCGCCAGCGGCACAAGACAGGGATACTACAATGAGCAGTTCTTC. The complete variable domain, with remaining parts taken from reference TRBV5-1 and TRBJ2-1, reads KAGVTQTPRYLIKTRGQQVTLSCSPISGHRSVSWYQQTPGQGLQFLFEYFSETQRNKGNFPGRFSGRQFSNSRSEMNVSTLELGDSALYLCASGTRQGYYNEQFFGPGTRLTVL.

The chain carries TRBV7-2 and TRBJ2-2, with TRBD2 identical over 10 bases. Germline trimming cut 8 bases from V and 6 bases from J; bases unmatched to any gene: 9. This CDR3 is built from 15 residues. Germline V CDR1 and CDR2: SGHTA, FQGNSA. The CDR3 DNA follows: TGTGCCAGCCGAAATCTAGCGGGAGTTGCCGGGGAGCTGTTTTTT. Residues: CASRNLAGVAGELFF.

This clone showed up just once. The CDR3 is CASSLGLAWETQYF. The CDR3 DNA reads TGTGCCAGCAGCCTGGGACTAGCGTGGGAGACCCAGTACTTC. V and J are TRBV11-2 and TRBJ2-5; TRBD2 matches at 10 bases. The V gene end was trimmed by 5 bases and the J gene end by 5 bases; junction bases not matched to a gene: 5. CDR3 length equals 14 residues. CDR1 and CDR2 (germline): SGHAT, FQNNGV.

J is TRBJ1-2 and V is TRBV7-8; D is ambiguous. CDR3 length: 15 residues. Germline V gives CDR1 SGHVS, CDR2 FQNEAQ. The V end lost 4 bases, the J end lost 4 bases, and 16 bases lay between the germline ends. As DNA, the CDR3 is TGTGCCAGCAGCTCTAGAGGGCCAGAAGTCTATGGCTACACCTTC. Its translation is CASSSRGPEVYGYTF.

The rearrangement uses TRBV2 and TRBJ1-5; the D is unclear. The CDR3 has 15 residues. Germline V lookup: CDR1 SNHLY, CDR2 FYNNEI. Deletions cut 2 bases from V and 2 bases from J, with 10 bases between. The CDR3 coding sequence is TGTGCCAGCAGTGAACTGGGTGCGGGCAATCAGCCCCAGCATTTT. Protein product: CASSELGAGNQPQHF.

The chain employs TRBV13 and TRBJ2-2; 8 nucleotides line up with TRBD1. There are 15 residues in the CDR3. Germline V gene lookup returns CDR1 PRHDT and CDR2 FYEKMQ (reference sequence). V lost 5 bases and J lost 7; bases outside the gene matches: 9. The CDR3 spells CASSPRQGQGGELFF. The CDR3 nucleotides read TGTGCCAGCAGCCCTCGACAGGGGCAGGGCGGGGAGCTGTTTTTT.

This clone showed up just once. The chain has TRBV7-9 and TRBJ1-1; the D is unclear. The CDR3 has 12 amino acids. V was clipped by 5 bases and J by 4 bases, with 8 bases between them. Germline-derived CDR1 and CDR2 are SEHNR and FQNEAQ (reference sequence). CDR3 residues: CASSLTGTEAFF. CDR3 bases: TGTGCCAGCAGCCTCACCGGCACTGAAGCTTTCTTT.

V and J are TRBV2 and TRBJ1-1; TRBD1 might be the D (6 bases). The CDR3 is made up of 12 amino acids. Germline V gene sequence: CDR1 SNHLY, CDR2 FYNNEI. Trimming took off 7 bases at V and 8 bases at J, with 14 bases between the two ends. The CDR3 DNA reads TGTGCCAGCACCCTGGGGGCTGAGGAAGCTTTCTTT. This codes for CASTLGAEEAFF.

CDR3 nucleotide sequence: TGTGCCTGGAGACAACGACCGGGACAAGCGAACACCGGGGAGCTGTTTTTT. Amino acid sequence: CAWRQRPGQANTGELFF. The gene calls are TRBV30 and TRBJ2-2; perhaps TRBD1 as D (6 bases). CDR1 is GTSNPN, CDR2 SVGIG, per germline (reference sequence). Trimming removed 3 bases from V and 0 bases from J, with 17 bases in between. This CDR3 is built from 17 residues.

The CDR3 loop reads CASSLVSQGTYEQYF. CDR3 in DNA: TGTGCCAGCAGCTTAGTCTCCCAGGGCACCTACGAGCAGTACTTC. V gene TRBV7-7 combines with J gene TRBJ2-7, with D perhaps TRBD1 (5 bases). Trimming left V 1 base short and J 2 bases short, with 12 bases between. Germline V gene sequence: CDR1 SSHAT, CDR2 FNYEAQ (reference sequence). This CDR3 spans 15 amino acids.

This clone was detected once. The chain carries TRBV7-9 and TRBJ2-1; 8 positions match TRBD2. Germline CDR1 SEHNR, CDR2 FQNEAQ (reference sequence). Germline trimming cut 5 bases from V and 7 bases from J; bases unmatched to any gene: 16. The CDR3 has 17 amino acids. The CDR3 spells CASSPRLIRGGGNEQFF. In DNA form, the CDR3 reads TGTGCCAGCAGCCCCAGGTTAATCCGGGGGGGCGGAAATGAGCAGTTCTTC.